This record looks at one TCR beta chain sequence and its context. Antigen specificity is unknown. Trimming removed 1 base from V and 5 bases from J, with 18 bases in between. Per germline, CDR1 LGHNA and CDR2 YSLEER. The CDR3 runs 17 residues. The data are from a study of post-analysis software for immune sequencing data. Study in general: Progressive-relapsing, secondary progressive and relapsing-remitting multiple sclerosis were among the disease courses included. Study results and caveats: The study found significantly lower normalized Chao1 diversity in multiple sclerosis patients than in controls. F-measure co-clustering was strong for batch-matched samples. Relative to controls, patients had a few TRBV segments at higher frequency, with TRBV5-6, TRBV5-1 and TRBV20-1 among these.

Libraries were made from TCR beta cDNA, and they carried unique molecular identifiers. TCRdb reprocessed the PCR reads with MiXCR, giving one entry per CDR3 protein. The sample has fewer than 900,000 distinct CDR3 sequences, under 60% seen once. The rearrangement uses TRBV4-3 and TRBJ2-1; D tentatively fits TRBD1 or TRBD2 (6 bases each). Specimen: blood. The sequence derives from a girl between 10 and 17 years old with multiple sclerosis. As DNA, the CDR3 is TGCGCCAGCAGCCAAGGCCCACCGGGGGCCAGGGACAATGAGCAGTTCTTC. Translated: CASSQGPPGARDNEQFF.